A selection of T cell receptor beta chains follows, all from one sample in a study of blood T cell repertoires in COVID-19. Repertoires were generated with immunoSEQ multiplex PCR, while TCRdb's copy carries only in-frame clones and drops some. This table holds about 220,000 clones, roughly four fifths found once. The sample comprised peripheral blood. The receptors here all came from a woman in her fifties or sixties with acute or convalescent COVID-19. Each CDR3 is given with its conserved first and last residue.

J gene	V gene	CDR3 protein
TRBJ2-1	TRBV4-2	CASSPNHRSSGSYNEQFF
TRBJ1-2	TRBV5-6	CASSSGTGRNYGYTF
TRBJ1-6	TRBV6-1	CASSPVHNSPLHF
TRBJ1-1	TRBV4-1	CASSQGFLTTQKAFF
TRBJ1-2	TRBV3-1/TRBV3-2	CASSQAGVSYGYTF
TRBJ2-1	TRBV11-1	CASSLLAGEQFF
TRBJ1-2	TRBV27	CASGDGGWGSYGYTF
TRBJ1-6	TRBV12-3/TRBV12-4	CASSLSLNSPLHF
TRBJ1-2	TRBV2	CASSFAGYGYTF
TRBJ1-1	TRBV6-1	CASSEGTGNTEAFF
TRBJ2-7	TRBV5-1	CASSQDSRYEQYF
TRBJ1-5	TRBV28	CASSSGQGILNQPQHF
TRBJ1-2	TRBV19	CASSPLNGQIERGYGYTF
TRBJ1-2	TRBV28	CASSPSRTGGEYGYTF
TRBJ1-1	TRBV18	CASSLQGSTEAFF
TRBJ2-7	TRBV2	CASTSDRAESYEQYF
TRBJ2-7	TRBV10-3	CAINRGQGVGEQYF
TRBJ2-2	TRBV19	CASWSQGNTGELFF
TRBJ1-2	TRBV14	CASSPGGAEANYGYTF
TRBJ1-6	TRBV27	CASSLVNSLYNSPLHF
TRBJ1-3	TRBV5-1	CASSVGQISGNTIYF
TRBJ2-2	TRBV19	CASSIQVNTGELFF
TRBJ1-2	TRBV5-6	CASNPGQGRNYGYTF
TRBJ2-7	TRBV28	CASSRTGVINEQYF
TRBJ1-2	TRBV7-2	CASSLDTASNYGYTF
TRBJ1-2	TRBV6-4	CASTPWGDFNGYTF
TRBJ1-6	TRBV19	CASTRDRQGYNSPLHF
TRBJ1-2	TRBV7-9	CAWGHGYGYTF
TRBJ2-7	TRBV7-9	CASIHPSGFEQYF
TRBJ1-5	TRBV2	CASRRQYNQPQHF
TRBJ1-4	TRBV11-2	CASSGTGGGWEKLFF
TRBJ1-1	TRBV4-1	CASSHGRTAHFEAFF
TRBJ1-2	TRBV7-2	CASSVDRGPFYGYTF
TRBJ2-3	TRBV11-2	CASSPRGGDTQYF
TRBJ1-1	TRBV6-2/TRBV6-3	CASSYSGAVAEAFF
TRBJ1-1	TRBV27	CASSLGVGDTEAFF
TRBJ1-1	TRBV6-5	CASSEEGEAFF
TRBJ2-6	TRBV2	CASSGDRGLPFSGANVLTF
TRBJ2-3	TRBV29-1	CSARPPAGADTQYF
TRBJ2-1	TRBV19	CASTSQGYNEQFF